This T cell receptor (beta chain) was recovered during a study of cytomegalovirus exposure and HLA in healthy donors. Method: immunoSEQ multiplex PCR; TCRdb's copy keeps in-frame clones and lacks some. This table holds under 150,000 clones, approximately 84% found once. Study findings and constraints: Reports described diagnosis of cytomegalovirus status by the classifier as highly specific and sensitive.

Germline V CDR1 and CDR2: SGHNT, YYREEE (reference sequence). V was trimmed by 4 bases and J by 0 bases, leaving 11 bases between them. There are 15 residues in the CDR3. About this clone: Antigen: not known.

These donors were members of the approximately 120-subject validation cohort, a group separate from the roughly 670-subject first cohort. The rearrangement links TRBV5-4 to TRBJ1-3; D might be TRBD1 (6 bases). This sequence was found in a woman aged 25-40 years in good health and CMV-seronegative. The specimen was PBMCs. The CDR3 region has the DNA TGTGCCAGCAGCCCCGGGACAAACTCTGGAAACACCATATATTTT. This sequence encodes CASSPGTNSGNTIYF. Full variable domain (remainder filled in from reference TRBV5-4 and TRBJ1-3): ETGVTQSPTHLIKTRGQQVTLRCSSQSGHNTVSWYQQALGQGPQFIFQYYREEENGRGNFPPRFSGLQFPNYSSELNVNALELDDSALYLCASSPGTNSGNTIYFGEGSWLTVV.